In its sample, the clone carrying this TCR beta chain was seen a few times. Its antigen is as yet unknown. Genes here carry mouse names. Read coverage stops 1 residue before the CDR3 terminus; the germline J gene supplies the remainder. CDR1 KGHPV and CDR2 FQNQEV come from the germline V gene (reference sequence). The CDR3 contains 13 residues. The ends were cut back, 2 bases at V and 6 bases at J, with 9 bases in the middle. This record comes from a study of tissue T cells after allogeneic stem cell transplantation. General study results and limits: Alloreactivity or antigen specificity of tissue TCRs was not determined; some clones might be host cells. Tissue-detected TCR repertoire was only partly captured by blood and spleen T cells. Limitations included a small, clinically heterogeneous cohort and limited sampling depth.

Stated time point: mouse harvest day 7 after allogeneic transplant. The graft held 10^6 splenic CD5+ T cells and 10^7 T-cell-depleted bone marrow cells. This mouse GVHD model was MHC-mismatched B6 to BALB/c, profiled day 7 or 14. TCRdb's copy holds only in-frame clones and misses some; the assay was immunoSEQ multiplex PCR. The sample holds some 6,600 clones, 50% seen once. Material: gut tissue. The clonotype comes from a female BALB/c mouse given C57BL/6 T cells with graft-versus-host disease after an allogeneic hematopoietic cell transplant. The chain uses TRBV26 and TRBJ2-5, with D perhaps TRBD1 (5 bases). The CDR3 here is CASSLQGGDTQYF. The covered CDR3 bases are TGTGCCAGCAGTCTGCAGGGAGGGGACACCCAGTAC.